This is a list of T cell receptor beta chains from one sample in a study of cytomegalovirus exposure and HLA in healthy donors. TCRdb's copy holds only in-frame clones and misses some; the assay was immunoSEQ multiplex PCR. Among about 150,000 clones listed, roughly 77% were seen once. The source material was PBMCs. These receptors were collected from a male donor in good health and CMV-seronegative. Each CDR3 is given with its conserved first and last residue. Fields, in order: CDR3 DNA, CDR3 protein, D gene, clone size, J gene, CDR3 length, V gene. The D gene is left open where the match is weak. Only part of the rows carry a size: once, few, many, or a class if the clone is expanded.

CDR3nt: TGTGCCAGCAGCAGTACAGGGTGGGAGACCCAGTACTTC
CDR3aa: CASSSTGWETQYF
d_gene: NA
abundance: NA
j_gene: TRBJ2-5
len: 13
v_gene: TRBV7-9

CDR3nt: TGTGCCAGCAGTGAGGGGGCGCGGCTTGGGGCCGCCGGGGAGCTGTTTTTT
CDR3aa: CASSEGARLGAAGELFF
d_gene: NA
abundance: NA
j_gene: TRBJ2-2
len: 17
v_gene: TRBV6-4

CDR3nt: TGTGCCAGCTCATCCCGGGACAGGGAAAATGAGCAGTTCTTC
CDR3aa: CASSSRDRENEQFF
d_gene: TRBD1
abundance: NA
j_gene: TRBJ2-1
len: 14
v_gene: TRBV18

CDR3nt: TGTGCCAGCAGGTTAAGCGGGGCCCACTCCTACGAGCAGTACTTC
CDR3aa: CASRLSGAHSYEQYF
d_gene: TRBD2
abundance: few
j_gene: TRBJ2-7
len: 15
v_gene: TRBV13

CDR3nt: TGCGCCAGCAGCTCCGAACAGGGGTACAAGTACTTC
CDR3aa: CASSSEQGYKYF
d_gene: TRBD1
abundance: NA
j_gene: TRBJ2-5
len: 12
v_gene: TRBV5-1

CDR3nt: TGTGCCAGCAGGCGTTGCCGACACCCGATAGTCTACGAGCAGTACTTC
CDR3aa: CASRRCRHPIVYEQYF
d_gene: NA
abundance: NA
j_gene: TRBJ2-7
len: 16
v_gene: TRBV6-4

CDR3nt: TGTGCCAGCTCGACTGGTTTTTCGGCTTTCTTT
CDR3aa: CASSTGFSAFF
d_gene: NA
abundance: NA
j_gene: TRBJ1-1
len: 11
v_gene: TRBV6-1

CDR3nt: TGTGCCACCAGCGGTGACACCCTCAATCAGCCCCAGCATTTT
CDR3aa: CATSGDTLNQPQHF
d_gene: NA
abundance: NA
j_gene: TRBJ1-5
len: 14
v_gene: TRBV15

CDR3nt: TGTGCCAGCAGCTTGCGACAGGGGGGGTGGGATGAGCAGTTCTTC
CDR3aa: CASSLRQGGWDEQFF
d_gene: TRBD1
abundance: NA
j_gene: TRBJ2-1
len: 15
v_gene: TRBV7-9

CDR3nt: TGTGCCAGCAAAAACCTAAAGCAGTACTTC
CDR3aa: CASKNLKQYF
d_gene: NA
abundance: few
j_gene: TRBJ2-7
len: 10
v_gene: TRBV6-1

CDR3nt: TGTGCCAGCAGCGTTCATTTCTCCTACAATGAGCAGTTCTTC
CDR3aa: CASSVHFSYNEQFF
d_gene: NA
abundance: NA
j_gene: TRBJ2-1
len: 14
v_gene: TRBV9

CDR3nt: TGTGCCAGCAGCCCAACAGGGATCTCCTACGAGCAGTACTTC
CDR3aa: CASSPTGISYEQYF
d_gene: NA
abundance: NA
j_gene: TRBJ2-7
len: 14
v_gene: TRBV11-2

CDR3nt: TGTGCCAGCAGTGTGGCGACAGGGGGCTATGGCTACACCTTC
CDR3aa: CASSVATGGYGYTF
d_gene: TRBD1
abundance: NA
j_gene: TRBJ1-2
len: 14
v_gene: TRBV2

CDR3nt: TGTGCCAGCAGTCGACAGAAATACTACGCGCAGTACTTC
CDR3aa: CASSRQKYYAQYF
d_gene: NA
abundance: NA
j_gene: TRBJ2-7
len: 13
v_gene: TRBV5-6

CDR3nt: TGTGCCAGCAGCGTAGGTTCTGGGGGGAACCACGAGCAGTACTTC
CDR3aa: CASSVGSGGNHEQYF
d_gene: NA
abundance: NA
j_gene: TRBJ2-7
len: 15
v_gene: TRBV9

CDR3nt: TGCGCCAGCAGCCAAGATTGGGGACTAGCGGGGGGCGAGCAGTACTTC
CDR3aa: CASSQDWGLAGGEQYF
d_gene: TRBD2
abundance: NA
j_gene: TRBJ2-7
len: 16
v_gene: TRBV4-3

CDR3nt: TGTGCCGGCCCCCCCCTCCTAGCGGGGGCCCCACACGAGCAGTACTTC
CDR3aa: CAGPPLLAGAPHEQYF
d_gene: NA
abundance: NA
j_gene: TRBJ2-7
len: 16
v_gene: TRBV21-1

CDR3nt: TGTGCCAGCAGAGAACAGGGGACAAGAAGCGCTTTCTTT
CDR3aa: CASREQGTRSAFF
d_gene: TRBD1
abundance: NA
j_gene: TRBJ1-1
len: 13
v_gene: TRBV6-5

CDR3nt: TGCAGTGCTAGCGGGGTGGAGCAGTTCTTC
CDR3aa: CSASGVEQFF
d_gene: NA
abundance: NA
j_gene: TRBJ2-1
len: 10
v_gene: TRBV20-1

CDR3nt: TGTGCCTGGAGTTTTAGGGGCCGGGGGACCGGGGAGCTGTTTTTT
CDR3aa: CAWSFRGRGTGELFF
d_gene: NA
abundance: few
j_gene: TRBJ2-2
len: 15
v_gene: TRBV30

CDR3nt: TGTGCCAGCAGTTATACCCTCCCTGGGACTAGCGGGAGAATAAGGGACGAGCAGTACTTC
CDR3aa: CASSYTLPGTSGRIRDEQYF
d_gene: TRBD2
abundance: NA
j_gene: TRBJ2-7
len: 20
v_gene: TRBV28

CDR3nt: TGTGCCAGCGGCAGGGGCACAGATACGCAGTATTTT
CDR3aa: CASGRGTDTQYF
d_gene: NA
abundance: NA
j_gene: TRBJ2-3
len: 12
v_gene: TRBV2

CDR3nt: TGTGCCAGTAGTGTGACAGGGGCTAAGTCACCCCTCCACTTT
CDR3aa: CASSVTGAKSPLHF
d_gene: TRBD1
abundance: few
j_gene: TRBJ1-6
len: 14
v_gene: TRBV19

CDR3nt: TGTGCCAGCCGGCTTCTAGCGGGAGTTAGTCACGAGCAGTACTTC
CDR3aa: CASRLLAGVSHEQYF
d_gene: TRBD2
abundance: NA
j_gene: TRBJ2-7
len: 15
v_gene: TRBV19

CDR3nt: TGTGCCAGCAGCGCCTGGGACAGGGGCCCCGGAACCCAGTACTTC
CDR3aa: CASSAWDRGPGTQYF
d_gene: TRBD1
abundance: NA
j_gene: TRBJ2-5
len: 15
v_gene: TRBV11-2

CDR3nt: TGCGCCAGCAGCCACCCTCTAGGGAGAGGTATCACTGAAGCTTTCTTT
CDR3aa: CASSHPLGRGITEAFF
d_gene: NA
abundance: NA
j_gene: TRBJ1-1
len: 16
v_gene: TRBV4-1

CDR3nt: TGTGCCAGCAGCTTAGCGAGGGCCGAGTTCTACGAGCAGTACTTC
CDR3aa: CASSLARAEFYEQYF
d_gene: NA
abundance: NA
j_gene: TRBJ2-7
len: 15
v_gene: TRBV7-2

CDR3nt: TGTGCCAGCAGCTTAGAAGAAGGGGCCAAGACCCAGTACTTC
CDR3aa: CASSLEEGAKTQYF
d_gene: NA
abundance: NA
j_gene: TRBJ2-5
len: 14
v_gene: TRBV11-3

CDR3nt: TGTGCCAGCAGAGCGGGAGTTTTAACAGATACGCAGTATTTT
CDR3aa: CASRAGVLTDTQYF
d_gene: TRBD2
abundance: NA
j_gene: TRBJ2-3
len: 14
v_gene: TRBV2

CDR3nt: TGCGCCAGCAGCTGGGTAGCGGCCCAAGAGACCCAGTACTTC
CDR3aa: CASSWVAAQETQYF
d_gene: NA
abundance: NA
j_gene: TRBJ2-5
len: 14
v_gene: TRBV5-1

CDR3nt: TGCACCAGCAGCCAAGATCCCAGCGGCCCCTCCTACGAGCAGTACTTC
CDR3aa: CTSSQDPSGPSYEQYF
d_gene: NA
abundance: once
j_gene: TRBJ2-7
len: 16
v_gene: TRBV1

CDR3nt: TGCAGCGTAGAGACTAGCGGGAGGGCCGAGGGCACCGGGGAGCTGTTTTTT
CDR3aa: CSVETSGRAEGTGELFF
d_gene: TRBD2
abundance: NA
j_gene: TRBJ2-2
len: 17
v_gene: TRBV29-1

CDR3nt: TGTGCCAGCTCACCTCTAGCCTCCGCAGGAGGAACGCAGTATTTT
CDR3aa: CASSPLASAGGTQYF
d_gene: NA
abundance: NA
j_gene: TRBJ2-3
len: 15
v_gene: TRBV18

CDR3nt: TGCGCCAGCAACGGACGACAGGGGCTAGCCAAAAACAGTCAGTACTTC
CDR3aa: CASNGRQGLAKNSQYF
d_gene: TRBD1
abundance: NA
j_gene: TRBJ2-4
len: 16
v_gene: TRBV10-2

CDR3nt: TGTGCCAGTAGTACGCGGAACGGGAAGTTGGAGACCCAGTACTTC
CDR3aa: CASSTRNGKLETQYF
d_gene: NA
abundance: NA
j_gene: TRBJ2-5
len: 15
v_gene: TRBV19

CDR3nt: TGCGCCAGCAGCCAAGAAGGACAGCAGTACAATGAGCAGTTCTTC
CDR3aa: CASSQEGQQYNEQFF
d_gene: NA
abundance: NA
j_gene: TRBJ2-1
len: 15
v_gene: TRBV4-1

CDR3nt: TGTGCCAGCGGGAGGGGAGTCCACGAGCAGTACTTC
CDR3aa: CASGRGVHEQYF
d_gene: TRBD2
abundance: NA
j_gene: TRBJ2-7
len: 12
v_gene: TRBV7-9

CDR3nt: TGTGCCAGCAGCCTAGGGGTGGGGGGGAGCTCCTACGAGCAGTACTTC
CDR3aa: CASSLGVGGSSYEQYF
d_gene: TRBD2
abundance: NA
j_gene: TRBJ2-7
len: 16
v_gene: TRBV7-9

CDR3nt: TGCGCCAGCAGCCAAGATTTAGGGCTAGCGGGCCGTTCTAGCACAGATACGCAGTATTTT
CDR3aa: CASSQDLGLAGRSSTDTQYF
d_gene: TRBD2
abundance: few
j_gene: TRBJ2-3
len: 20
v_gene: TRBV4-3

CDR3nt: TGCGCCAGCAACCCACAGGGGGATCGGGAGCCCCAGCATTTT
CDR3aa: CASNPQGDREPQHF
d_gene: TRBD1
abundance: few
j_gene: TRBJ1-5
len: 14
v_gene: TRBV10-2

CDR3nt: TGTGCCAGCAGCTTGACAGGGGGGACAGATACGCAGTATTTT
CDR3aa: CASSLTGGTDTQYF
d_gene: TRBD1
abundance: NA
j_gene: TRBJ2-3
len: 14
v_gene: TRBV7-3

CDR3nt: TGCAGTGCTAGAGATAACGAGCAGTACTTC
CDR3aa: CSARDNEQYF
d_gene: NA
abundance: NA
j_gene: TRBJ2-7
len: 10
v_gene: TRBV20-1

CDR3nt: TGCAGCGTTTCCAGCTCTGGAAACACCATATATTTT
CDR3aa: CSVSSSGNTIYF
d_gene: NA
abundance: NA
j_gene: TRBJ1-3
len: 12
v_gene: TRBV29-1

CDR3nt: TGTGCCAGCAGCGAACCCCCCAATGGCGGCTACACCTTC
CDR3aa: CASSEPPNGGYTF
d_gene: NA
abundance: NA
j_gene: TRBJ1-2
len: 13
v_gene: TRBV7-3

CDR3nt: TGTGCCAGCAGCTTTGGACAGGAAAGCTACGAGCAGTACTTC
CDR3aa: CASSFGQESYEQYF
d_gene: TRBD1
abundance: few
j_gene: TRBJ2-7
len: 14
v_gene: TRBV11-2

CDR3nt: TGCGCCAGCAGCCAAGTCGCAGGGGGGACTAGCGGGGGAGATTACAATGAGCAGTTCTTC
CDR3aa: CASSQVAGGTSGGDYNEQFF
d_gene: TRBD2
abundance: few
j_gene: TRBJ2-1
len: 20
v_gene: TRBV4-3

CDR3nt: TGCAGCGTTGAAATCGGGACTAGCGTTTACGAGCAGTACTTC
CDR3aa: CSVEIGTSVYEQYF
d_gene: TRBD2
abundance: NA
j_gene: TRBJ2-7
len: 14
v_gene: TRBV29-1

CDR3nt: TGTGCCAGCAGCCAAGGGGGCTTCACCCAGCCCCAGCATTTT
CDR3aa: CASSQGGFTQPQHF
d_gene: TRBD1
abundance: NA
j_gene: TRBJ1-5
len: 14
v_gene: TRBV5-6

CDR3nt: TGTGCCAGCAGGGGGCCCAGCTCCTACGAGCAGTACTTC
CDR3aa: CASRGPSSYEQYF
d_gene: NA
abundance: once
j_gene: TRBJ2-7
len: 13
v_gene: TRBV6-6

CDR3nt: TGTGCCAGCAGCCCCCGTCCAGGGGGAGCAGATACGCAGTATTTT
CDR3aa: CASSPRPGGADTQYF
d_gene: TRBD1
abundance: NA
j_gene: TRBJ2-3
len: 15
v_gene: TRBV9

CDR3nt: TGTGCCAGCAGCGTAGTCAGGGAAGCCGGGGAGCTGTTTTTT
CDR3aa: CASSVVREAGELFF
d_gene: NA
abundance: NA
j_gene: TRBJ2-2
len: 14
v_gene: TRBV9

CDR3nt: TGTGCCAGCAGCGCCACGGGACTAGGTCGCACCGGGGAGCTGTTTTTT
CDR3aa: CASSATGLGRTGELFF
d_gene: TRBD2
abundance: NA
j_gene: TRBJ2-2
len: 16
v_gene: TRBV14

CDR3nt: TGTGCCAGCAGCAAAGCGGGCTGGACAGGGATCTTCGGCGGCTATGGCTACACCTTC
CDR3aa: CASSKAGWTGIFGGYGYTF
d_gene: NA
abundance: NA
j_gene: TRBJ1-2
len: 19
v_gene: TRBV21-1